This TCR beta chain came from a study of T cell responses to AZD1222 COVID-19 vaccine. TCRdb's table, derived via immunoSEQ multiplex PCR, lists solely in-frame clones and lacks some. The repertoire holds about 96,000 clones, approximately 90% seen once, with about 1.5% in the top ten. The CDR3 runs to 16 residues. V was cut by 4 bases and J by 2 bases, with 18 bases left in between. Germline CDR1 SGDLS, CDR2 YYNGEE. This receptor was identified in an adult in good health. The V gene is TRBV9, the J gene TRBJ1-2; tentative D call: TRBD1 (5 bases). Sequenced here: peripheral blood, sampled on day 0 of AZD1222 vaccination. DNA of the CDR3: TGTGCCAGCAGCCCGGTGGCCCCCGGGGCCAACTATGGCTACACCTTC. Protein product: CASSPVAPGANYGYTF. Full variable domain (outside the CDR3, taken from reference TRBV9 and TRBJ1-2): DSGVTQTPKHLITATGQRVTLRCSPRSGDLSVYWYQQSLDQGLQFLIQYYNGEERAKGNILERFSAQQFPDLHSELNLSSLELGDSALYFCASSPVAPGANYGYTFGSGTRLTVV.